The rows below give T cell receptor beta chains drawn from one sample of a study of CD8 T cells in ankylosing spondylitis. TCRdb re-analysed the 5' RACE reads in MiXCR, keeping a single row per CDR3 protein. The data contain about 240,000 distinct CDR3 sequences, under 8.5% of them singletons. The sample was blood, either unsorted or a sorted T cell fraction (not recorded which). All receptors come from a female donor with ankylosing spondylitis or in good health (not recorded which). The CDR3 runs from the conserved cysteine through the conserved F or W. Each record gives: D gene, J gene, CDR3 length, clone size, V gene, CDR3 protein, CDR3 DNA. A D gene is named only where the DNA matches it firmly. Not every row has a clone size; where given, it reads once, few, many or a size class.

TRBD1	TRBJ2-1	17	many	TRBV12-3/TRBV12-4	CASSPGDRGVSDNEQFF	TGTGCCAGCAGTCCAGGGGACAGGGGGGTTTCGGACAATGAGCAGTTCTTC
TRBD1	TRBJ1-1	13	NA	TRBV7-2	CASRIDRATEAFF	TGTGCCAGCCGTATCGACAGGGCGACTGAAGCTTTCTTT
NA	TRBJ2-2	16	NA	TRBV7-2	CASSLRLGGNTGELFF	TGTGCCAGCAGCTTAAGGCTCGGGGGGAACACCGGGGAGCTGTTTTTT
TRBD2	TRBJ2-5	15	once	TRBV6-2/TRBV6-3	CASSYGGLGQETQYF	TGTGCCAGCAGTTACGGCGGACTAGGGCAAGAGACCCAGTACTTC
TRBD2	TRBJ2-1	14	few	TRBV7-9	CASSLDSTGGEQFF	TGTGCCAGCAGCTTAGATTCGACGGGGGGTGAGCAGTTCTTC
TRBD1	TRBJ2-5	14	many	TRBV7-8	CASSFNRGQETQYF	TGTGCCAGCAGCTTCAACAGGGGACAAGAGACCCAGTACTTC
NA	TRBJ2-1	14	many	TRBV5-1	CASSLTLVAGGTFF	NA
NA	TRBJ2-5	12	many	TRBV6-5	CASTRLGETQYF	TGTGCCAGCACTCGGTTAGGAGAGACCCAGTACTTC
NA	TRBJ1-2	15	few	TRBV7-2	CASSSYTGRSYGYTF	TGTGCCAGCAGCTCCTACACAGGGAGAAGCTATGGCTACACCTTC
NA	TRBJ2-3	15	few	TRBV4-3	CASSPGERFTDTQYF	TGCGCCAGCAGCCCAGGGGAGCGGTTCACAGATACGCAGTATTTT
NA	TRBJ1-2	15	NA	TRBV5-4	CASSLGPESPYGYIF	TGTGCCAGCAGCTTGGGCCCCGAATCACCGTATGGCTACATCTTC
NA	TRBJ1-1	13	many	TRBV7-9	CASSLSGFTEAFF	TGTGCCAGCAGCTTATCCGGGTTCACTGAAGCTTTCTTT
NA	TRBJ2-2	13	few	TRBV7-2	CASSFRNTGELFF	TGTGCCAGCAGCTTCCGGAACACCGGGGAGCTGTTTTTT
TRBD1	TRBJ2-1	15	many	TRBV28	CASASTGNAYNEQFF	TGTGCCAGCGCTTCGACAGGGAACGCCTACAATGAGCAGTTCTTC